Following are 7 T cell receptor beta chains from one sample sequenced in a study of shared clonotypes between healthy human individuals. Repertoires were generated with immunoSEQ multiplex PCR, while TCRdb's copy carries only in-frame clones and drops some. The repertoire has some 1,600,000 clones, approximately 98% of them found once; the top ten carry around 0.47%. The sequencing input was naive CD4+ T cells sorted from blood. Described subset: CD45RA+ positively selected. The receptor set was obtained from a man aged 25-45 years in good health.

The rearrangement uses TRBV7-9 and TRBJ2-7; 10 bases align to TRBD2. The length of the CDR3 is 17 residues. From germline, CDR1 is SEHNR and CDR2 FQNEAQ (reference sequence). J gave up 3 bases and V 5 bases, and 13 bases lay outside the gene matches. The CDR3 DNA sequence: TGTGCCAGCAGCCCCGGTGGGCTAGCGGGAGACTTCTACGAGCAGTACTTC. It yields the protein CASSPGGLAGDFYEQYF.

The chain combines TRBV5-1 with TRBJ2-1; D gene uncertain. Germline V gene data show CDR1 as SGHRS and CDR2 as YFSETQ. This CDR3 spans 14 amino acids. V lost 1 base and J lost 7, with 12 bases in between. The CDR3 DNA reads as TGCGCCAGCAGCTTGATTGGTAGTGAGAATGAGCAGTTCTTC. Translating it yields CASSLIGSENEQFF. Combining the CDR3 with reference TRBV5-1 and TRBJ2-1 gives the whole variable domain KAGVTQTPRYLIKTRGQQVTLSCSPISGHRSVSWYQQTPGQGLQFLFEYFSETQRNKGNFPGRFSGRQFSNSRSEMNVSTLELGDSALYLCASSLIGSENEQFFGPGTRLTVL.

CDR3 sequence (DNA): TGTGCCAGCTCACCAACGCCGGACACAGATACGCAGTATTTT. This sequence encodes CASSPTPDTDTQYF. This chain links TRBV18 with TRBJ2-3, with no clear D. Germline CDR1 KGHSH, CDR2 LQKENI. V lost 2 bases to trimming and J lost 2 bases, with 8 bases between them. The CDR3 loop spans 14 amino acids.

The chain links TRBV19 to TRBJ1-4, with unresolved D. This CDR3 has 14 residues. The V gene lost 8 bases and the J gene lost 5 bases, with 15 bases spanning the gap. Germline CDR1 LNHDA, CDR2 SQIVND (reference sequence). CDR3 loop: CASSQGRRNEKLFF. In DNA, the CDR3 is TGTGCCAGTTCACAAGGGCGCAGAAATGAAAAACTGTTTTTT.

This sequence joins TRBV10-3 and TRBJ1-2; no definite D call. The CDR3 totals 14 residues. Germline V gene data show CDR1 as ENHRY and CDR2 as SYGVKD. V gave up 0 bases and J gave up 2 bases, with 7 bases separating them. CDR3 DNA: TGTGCCATCAGTGAGTCCGCCAGAAACTATGGCTACACCTTC. Translating it yields CAISESARNYGYTF.

This chain joins TRBV7-2 and TRBJ1-1; 8 bases fit TRBD1. The CDR3 runs 13 residues. V lost 0 bases, J lost 7 bases, and 1 base stayed unmatched. Per the germline V gene, CDR1 is SGHTA and CDR2 is FQGNSA. CDR3 bases: TGTGCCAGCAGCTTAGCAGGACAGGGTGAAGCTTTCTTT. Its protein is CASSLAGQGEAFF.

The rearrangement links TRBV6-1 to TRBJ2-7; TRBD1 might be the D (6 bases). This CDR3 has 14 residues. V lost 4 bases and J 3 bases, leaving 13 bases between the germline ends. Per the germline V gene, CDR1 is MNHNS and CDR2 is SASEGT. The CDR3, as DNA: TGTGCCAGCAGTGCCGAGGGACATTACTACGAGCAGTACTTC. Translated: CASSAEGHYYEQYF.